This T cell receptor (beta chain) was recovered during a study of high-grade serous ovarian cancer treatment subgroups. Overall study: Mean per sample: about 15,000 reads, about 6,900 unique TCR beta rearrangements. Whole-study results and caveats: Higher neoantigen levels went with greater TCR clonal relatedness. Different patients shared almost no repertoire; same-patient tumors shared roughly 0.1 to 0.8.

This clone has only a few counts. The antigen is not known. Profiling relied on immunoSEQ multiplex PCR, and the TCRdb table lists in-frame clones only, not all of them. The top ten hold roughly 18% of the sample, which has 4,500 or so clones, 60% to 80% seen once. CDR3 length: 13 residues. J lost 5 bases, V lost 4 bases, and 4 bases had no gene match. The germline V gene encodes CDR1 SGHRS and CDR2 YFSETQ. Tumor samples were taken before definitive surgery or chemotherapy. V usage is TRBV5-1 and J usage is TRBJ2-7, with 9 bases identical to TRBD1. This clonotype originated in a human donor with high-grade serous ovarian cancer. Material: tumor tissue. The CDR3: CASSEGQGDEQYV. CDR3 coding DNA: TGCGCCAGCAGCGAGGGACAGGGTGACGAGCAGTACGTC.